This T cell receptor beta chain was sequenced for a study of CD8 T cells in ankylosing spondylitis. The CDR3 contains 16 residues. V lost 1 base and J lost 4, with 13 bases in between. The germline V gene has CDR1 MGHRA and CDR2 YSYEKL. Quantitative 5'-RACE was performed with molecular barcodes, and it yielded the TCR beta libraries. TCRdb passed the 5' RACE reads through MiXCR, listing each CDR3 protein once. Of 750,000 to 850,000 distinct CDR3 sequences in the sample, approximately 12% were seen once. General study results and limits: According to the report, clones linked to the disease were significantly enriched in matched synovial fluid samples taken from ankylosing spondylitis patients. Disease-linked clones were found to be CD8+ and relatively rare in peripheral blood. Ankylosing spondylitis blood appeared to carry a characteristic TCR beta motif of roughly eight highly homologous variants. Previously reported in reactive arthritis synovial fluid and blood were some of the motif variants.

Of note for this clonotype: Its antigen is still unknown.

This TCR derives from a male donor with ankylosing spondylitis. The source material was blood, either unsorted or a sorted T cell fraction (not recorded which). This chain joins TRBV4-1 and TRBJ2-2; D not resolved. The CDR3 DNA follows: TGCGCCAGCAGCCAAGTACGTGGGGTGGGCACCGGGGAGCTGTTTTTT. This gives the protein CASSQVRGVGTGELFF.